The 3 T cell receptor beta chains below were found in one sample sequenced in a study of T cells in Graves' hyperthyroidism and ophthalmopathy. TCR beta CDR3 regions were amplified from RNA. The TCR CDR3 first-round RT-PCR relied on the HTBI primer set. TCRdb reprocessed the multiplex PCR reads with MiXCR, giving one entry per CDR3 protein. Here the sample spans some 580,000 distinct CDR3 sequences, 15% to 20% being singletons. Material for sequencing was blood. The receptor set was obtained from a woman in her forties with Graves' ophthalmopathy.

This clonotype was seen many times. The chain carries TRBV20-1 and TRBJ2-3, with D possibly matching TRBD1 (6 bases). Germline V gene data show CDR1 as DFQATT and CDR2 as SNEGSKA (reference sequence). The ends were cut back, 6 bases at V and 0 bases at J, with 19 bases in the middle. This CDR3 has 16 residues. CDR3 bases: TGCAGTGCCCCGCTGCGTCCAGGGGTTAGCACAGATACGCAGTATTTT. Protein: CSAPLRPGVSTDTQYF.

The chain combines TRBV19 with TRBJ2-2; perhaps TRBD2 as D (5 bases). The length of the CDR3 is 14 residues. V dropped 5 bases and J dropped 4 bases, with 11 bases sitting between them. CDR1 and CDR2 (germline): LNHDA, SQIVND (reference sequence). The CDR3 nucleotides are TGTGCCAGTAGTCCCCGGGATCTCACCGGGGAGCTGTTTTTT. It codes for CASSPRDLTGELFF.

This clonotype was observed at least ten times. This rearrangement joins TRBV3-1 to TRBJ2-5; D unclear. Germline values: CDR1 LGHDT, CDR2 YNNKEL (reference sequence). V gave up 0 bases and J gave up 1 base, with 15 bases separating them. The CDR3 has 17 residues. The CDR3 loop reads CASSQEVKGSFQETQYF. CDR3 coding DNA: TGTGCCAGCAGCCAAGAAGTAAAAGGCAGCTTCCAAGAGACCCAGTACTTC.